This entry concerns a single TCR beta chain. Its antigen is as yet unknown. Study results and limitations: Greatest tumor Treg TCR overlap was with tumor naive CD4+ cells. Larger-cohort validation covered only one TCR beta V-J rearrangement. In terms of TCR gene usage, tumor memory CD4+ T cells clustered together with blood and lymph node memory CD4+ cells, as well as with lymph node naive CD4+ cells.

Unmatched junction bases numbered 1, after V lost 7 bases and J lost 1 base. The CDR3 consists of 12 residues. CDR1 and CDR2 from the germline V gene are SQVTM and ANQGSEA. Constant-region reverse primers amplified full-length variable regions, followed by semi-nested Nested Universal Primer A PCR. TCRdb re-called the 5' RACE reads through MiXCR, storing one row per CDR3 protein. Here the sample spans approximately 58,000 distinct CDR3 sequences, roughly 28% being singletons. Tregs were sorted as CD4+CD25+CD127-/low cells. The receptor comes from a female donor with breast cancer. V gene TRBV29-1 combines with J gene TRBJ1-1; the match to TRBD1 covers 9 bases. The sequenced sample consisted of tumor-infiltrating Tregs sorted from the breast tumor. DNA of the CDR3: TGCAGCGGGGGACAGGGGAACACTGAAGCTTTCTTT. Translated: CSGGQGNTEAFF.